The rows below give T cell receptor beta chains drawn from one sample of a study of Ad26.COV2.S vaccination and SARS-CoV-2 variants. Libraries were prepared by immunoSEQ multiplex PCR; TCRdb keeps only in-frame clonotypes and omits some of them. Seen here are about 350,000 clones, about 88% observed once, and the top ten hold around 3.3%. The sample consisted of peripheral blood, taken in a trial of Ad26.COV2.S vaccine versus placebo. These receptors were taken from a person between 18 and 59 years old who received the Ad26.COV2.S COVID-19 vaccine or a placebo. The CDR3 runs from the conserved cysteine through the conserved F or W. A D gene is named only where the DNA matches it firmly. Some rows have no size entry. The others give once, few or many, or a class for an expanded clone.

>.|TRBV12-5|TRBD1|TRBJ2-7
CASGLVPGTGYEQYF
TGTGCTAGTGGTTTGGTACCCGGGACAGGCTACGAGCAGTACTTC
>.|TRBV25-1|.|TRBJ2-2
CASRVGRALGELFF
TGTGCCAGCAGAGTTGGCAGGGCCCTCGGGGAGCTGTTTTTT
>.|TRBV19|.|TRBJ2-5
CASSTFSDGTRAQYF
TGTGCCAGTAGTACTTTCTCCGACGGTACCAGGGCCCAGTACTTC
>.|TRBV10-3|TRBD2|TRBJ2-7
CAISDGTKQYF
TGTGCCATCAGTGACGGGACTAAGCAGTACTTC
>.|TRBV5-1|TRBD1|TRBJ1-2
CASSLGTGIDGYTF
TGCGCCAGCAGCCTTGGGACAGGGATCGATGGCTACACCTTC
>few|TRBV4-1|.|TRBJ1-5
CASSQDSGAGQPQHF
TGCGCCAGCAGCCAAGATTCAGGGGCTGGTCAGCCCCAGCATTTT
>.|TRBV18|.|TRBJ1-5
CASSIQGDDNQPQHF
TGTGCCAGCTCAATACAGGGTGATGACAATCAGCCCCAGCATTTT
>.|TRBV2|TRBD2|TRBJ2-1
CASRLAGGPGEQFF
TGTGCCAGCAGACTAGCGGGAGGGCCCGGTGAGCAGTTCTTC
>.|TRBV29-1|.|TRBJ1-1
CSVVGRAEAFF
TGCAGCGTTGTGGGTAGGGCTGAAGCTTTCTTT
>.|TRBV10-3|.|TRBJ2-7
CATGTPSEQYF
TGTGCCACTGGGACTCCCTCCGAGCAGTACTTC
>.|TRBV27|.|TRBJ1-2
CASSLSNRVGGYTF
TGTGCCAGCAGTTTATCGAACAGGGTGGGTGGCTACACCTTC
>.|TRBV4-1|.|TRBJ1-1
CASSQFWLATAFF
TGCGCCAGCAGCCAATTCTGGTTGGCCACGGCTTTCTTT
>.|TRBV24-1|TRBD2|TRBJ2-7
CATSDRTRGGF
TGTGCCACCAGTGACAGGACTAGAGGAGGCTTC
>.|TRBV24-1|TRBD1|TRBJ2-1
CATSEGTGYNEQFF
TGTGCCACCAGTGAAGGGACAGGGTACAATGAGCAGTTCTTC
>.|TRBV5-8|.|TRBJ2-7
CASSLDVYLGQPYEQYF
TGTGCCAGCAGCTTGGATGTCTATTTAGGCCAGCCCTACGAGCAGTACTTC
>.|TRBV10-3|TRBD1|TRBJ2-1
CAISEGQGNSYNEQFF
TGTGCCATCAGTGAGGGACAGGGGAACTCCTACAATGAGCAGTTCTTC
>.|TRBV7-9|.|TRBJ1-2
CASSLDREGGYTF
TGTGCCAGCAGCTTAGACAGGGAAGGCGGCTACACCTTC
>.|TRBV2|.|TRBJ2-4
CASILNRGIQYF
TGTGCCAGCATCCTAAACCGAGGCATTCAGTACTTC
>.|TRBV10-1|.|TRBJ2-7
CASSESSINSEQYF
TGCGCCAGCAGTGAGTCCTCTATTAACTCCGAGCAGTACTTC
>.|TRBV9|.|TRBJ1-1
CASSVAGLNTEAFF
TGTGCCAGCAGCGTAGCAGGGTTGAACACTGAAGCTTTCTTT